This T cell receptor (beta chain) was sequenced for a study of blood T cell repertoires in COVID-19. At the level of the study: Sites in the United States, Italy and Spain provided acute and convalescent COVID-19 samples. PBMCs, B-cell-depleted T cells, or T cells provided the cDNA or gDNA that made up the material.

J was trimmed by 10 bases and V by 5 bases; bases with no gene match: 8. This CDR3 is 13 amino acids long. In the original analysis: By means of reference gene primer amplification, nucleated cell counts were estimated. Profiling relied on immunoSEQ multiplex PCR, and the TCRdb table lists in-frame clones only, not all of them. V and J calls plus clone size are reproduced from that table; the DNA served to infer D and trimming. The repertoire includes fewer than 250,000 clones, around 83% of them detected once, and roughly 2.9% sits in the top ten. Sample: peripheral blood. The chain joins TRBV12-3 or TRBV12-4 to TRBJ2-1, with 7 nucleotides matching TRBD1. This clonotype originated in a man aged 50 or older with active or convalescent COVID-19. CDR3 nucleotide sequence: TGTGCCAGCAGTCCAGACAGGGCTCGCGAGCAGTTCTTC. Its translation: CASSPDRAREQFF.